The sequence of this TCR beta chain was determined in a study of shared clonotypes between healthy human individuals. Assay used: immunoSEQ multiplex PCR; TCRdb lists only in-frame clones, some missing. The table includes a few million clones, around nine tenths detected once. The source material was naive CD4+ T cells sorted from blood. Subset meaning: CD45RA+ positively selected. The TCR comes from a man between 18 and 35 years old in good health.

CDR3 DNA sequence: TGTGCCACCAGCAGACCCCCGGGGGGCAGGGAGCAGTTCTTC. Protein product: CATSRPPGGREQFF. This sequence joins TRBV15 and TRBJ2-1; D possibly corresponds to TRBD2 (7 bases). The germline V and J ends were trimmed by 2 bases and 10 bases, with 15 bases remaining between them. Germline V gene data show CDR1 as LNHNV and CDR2 as YYDKDF (reference sequence). This CDR3 spans 14 amino acids.